The sequence of this T cell receptor beta chain was determined in a study of cytomegalovirus exposure and HLA in healthy donors listed by TCRdb under 2017. About the investigation overall: According to an earlier analysis of a few hundred of the donors, 150 million to 200 million T cells yielded 117 million unique TCR beta sequences and more than 250 Gb of sequence data. Along with the approximately 650-subject first cohort, a separate validation cohort of some 130 different subjects was used. A later analysis re-analyzed previously published TCR beta repertoires from 550 to 700 donors and added high-resolution HLA genotyping to study TCR occurrence patterns. Using immunosequencing, the study profiled T cell repertoires from about 620 subjects and related those repertoires to cytomegalovirus serostatus. In an earlier analysis of over 550 of the donors, high-throughput TCR beta sequencing was used to judge whether each TCR beta V gene segment behaved as functional or pseudogenic. An early release covering roughly 600 HLA-typed donors comprised about 300 gigabases of sequencing data and around 80 million unique TCR sequences. Every discovery cohort repertoire had been produced on one sequencing platform. The study combined high-throughput TCR immunosequencing, statistical association of individual TCRs with disease status, and machine learning to predict cytomegalovirus infection status. On average, around 240,000 unique TCR beta nucleotide sequences were sequenced per donor among fewer than 500 genotyped donors of the cohort, with 15% to 20% of those sequences being non-productive. Rather than drawing on any new phenotypic data, the later analysis identified candidate immune exposures from TCR beta sequences and the way those sequences occurred across donors. The genetic ancestry cluster associated with self-reported Caucasian donors included over 80% of the 398 genotyped donors. A handful of DR-DQ haplotypes were treated as single units for association and clustering because of strong linkage in the cohort. The aim of the study was to test whether cataloging public T cell receptors could identify signatures of past pathogen exposure. Donor age, sex, ethnicity and CMV serostatus were compiled alongside the repertoire data. Typing coverage varied by locus: roughly 629-630 donors for A, B, C, DRB1 and DQB1; 522 for DQA1; more than 600 for DPA1; approximately 490 for DPB1. A later genetic analysis used genome-wide SNP genotypes for about 65% of the roughly 700 donors, treating that subset as a discovery cohort. Both class I and class II loci were covered by HLA typing, at four-digit resolution. Overall study results and their limits: Correlated functional status among segregating V segments might be attributable to linkage disequilibrium, but an unknown experimental factor could not be ruled out. Broadly in line with IMGT annotations, most TCR beta V segments showed up in productive rearrangements about 87% or about 30% of the time in an earlier analysis of about 500 of the donors. Some IMGT-functional V segments, including TRBV6-2 and TRBV6-3, could not be distinguished by the 87-base-pair reads and were therefore excluded. Most TCR sequences were seen in very few donors, while some public TCRs were found in many individuals. The cohort was sequenced for TCR beta chains only, and without alpha or paired-chain data the features that could be detected were limited. A further reported finding was that TCR beta sequences accurately predicted the HLA-A and HLA-B alleles for most subjects in the first cohort. According to a later analysis, most CMV-associated TCR beta chains appeared to be HLA-restricted, and the HLA associations seemed to be driven largely by CMV exposure. Compared with equally common non-associated chains, HLA-associated TCR beta chains in a later analysis were more clonally expanded and had lower generation probabilities. In both the original and validation cohorts, the classifier was reported to diagnose cytomegalovirus status with high specificity and sensitivity. In a later genetic analysis, a missense DCLRE1C variant was associated with V-gene and J-gene trimming of TCR beta chains, and the association was replicated in an independent cohort. Roughly uniform sequencing depth across donors was assumed in presence/absence analyses, although this assumption may not hold. A cluster of highly shared sequence variants was judged likely to represent a technical artifact of the sequencing pipeline. HLA typing was unavailable for some donors at each locus, so association tests used only the typed subset. Strong co-occurrence of HLA alleles, especially DR and DQ, made assigning TCR associations to individual alleles difficult. For the cohort, immune exposure information was limited to CMV serostatus. According to a later analysis, parvovirus B19, influenza, CMV and Epstein-Barr virus appeared linked to several top co-occurrence clusters. It was suggested by the authors that the approach could potentially be generalized to other disease states and immunological phenotypes. A total of about 150 TCR beta chains were listed by the study as associated with cytomegalovirus. Approximately 18 rarely observed V segments, including chromosome 9 orphons, were excluded from the earlier analysis of about 500 of the donors because counts were too low. A later analysis associated 16,951 TCR beta sequences with specific HLA alleles at a false discovery rate of 0.05. According to a later analysis, TCR association rates differed among HLA loci, with DRB1 alleles showing the most associated TCRs and HLA-C alleles showing the fewest. In vitro tests confirmed that three of the cytomegalovirus-associated TCR beta chains recognize cytomegalovirus antigens. According to a later genetic analysis, donors in an Asian-associated ancestry cluster had fewer N-insertions in productive TCRs than the approximately 700-donor mean.

Regarding this clone: Its antigen is unknown.

The cohort was made up of 500 to 850 healthy bone marrow donors. Cohort members were all nominally healthy when sampled, although unrecorded immune exposures were likely present. The donor was CMV seronegative and was included in the group of several hundred seronegative cohort members. Each donor provided a peripheral blood sample, and peripheral blood mononuclear cells were used for TCR beta sequencing. The Qiagen DNeasy Blood Extraction Kit was used to extract genomic DNA from the blood cell samples. V is shortened by 1 base, J by 3 bases, and the region joining them spans 5 bases. CDR1 SGHDT and CDR2 YYEEEE are derived from the germline V gene. From cysteine to phenylalanine, the CDR3 is 13 amino acids long. Kept here is only the CDR3 DNA, which spans 39 bases and is read in frame from base 1. Libraries were made using the immunoSEQ multiplex PCR assay. The multiplex PCR relied on a mix of 60 forward primers for TCR Vbeta segments and 13 reverse primers for TCR Jbeta segments. A multiplex PCR assay on genomic DNA amplified the CDR3 region of rearranged TCR beta genes. The amplified TCR beta libraries were sequenced on the Illumina HiSeq System as 87-base-pair reads. The original pipeline was this. A later analysis tallied 75 million to 95 million unique TCR beta chains across the approximately 670 repertoires, and about 10 million of those chains were shared by two or more donors. Raw reads were error-corrected and collapsed into unique sequences with a nearest-neighbor algorithm that merged closely related sequences to remove PCR and sequencing errors. To assign V, D and J gene segments, CDR3 sequences were aligned to IMGT reference sequences. For a sequence to be retained, a match of at least six nucleotides was required to both a V gene segment and a J gene segment. Rearrangements were classified as productive when the CDR3 lacked stop codons and remained in frame with V and J, and all other rearrangements were classified as non-productive. Following IMGT convention, CDR3 was defined as the stretch from the second conserved V-encoded cysteine up to the conserved J-encoded phenylalanine. The earlier analysis of a few hundred of the donors excluded any sequence lacking an unambiguous match to a single V gene segment. In an earlier analysis of several hundred of the donors, V segments were called functional above 56.7% productive rearrangements and were called segregating when the between-donor standard deviation exceeded 5%. A statistical classification framework was built for diagnosing cytomegalovirus status from the catalog of TCR beta chain sequences. V and J gene assignment, in a later analysis, came from comparing TCR nucleotide sequences with IMGT/GENE-DB human TR gene sequences. A later analysis assigned CDR3 sequences and most-parsimonious VDJ recombination scenarios with the TCRdist pipeline. In a later analysis, each TCR beta chain was defined by its CDR3 amino acid sequence together with its V-gene family, and reads without a unique V-gene family were excluded. To address suspected cross-contamination and a sequencing artifact, a later analysis removed a few hundred highly shared, low-generation-probability nucleotide sequences. In a later analysis, a clonal expansion index was calculated for each public chain from normalized within-repertoire ranks of inferred template counts. Generation probabilities in a later analysis came from a VDJ recombination model fitted to out-of-frame rearrangements, and those results were checked against IGoR. In a later analysis, TCR-TCR, TCR-HLA and TCR-CMV co-occurrence was scored with hypergeometric tests, and a repertoire-size bias correction was applied to TCR pairs. In a later analysis, false discovery rates were estimated by permuting HLA or CMV assignments 20 times. In a later analysis, co-occurring TCRs were grouped using DBSCAN, and TCRdist sequence similarity was added for clustering within HLA-allele-positive subsets. Co-occurrence clustering excluded repertoires with fewer than 30,000 or more than 120,000 public chains, plus five with anomalous nucleotide sharing. TCRdb mirrors the immuneACCESS table, restricted to in-frame sequences. Some clones are absent from its copies; in checked studies, under half trace to an unresolved V gene, and the reason for the others is unknown. V and J calls and clone size are given by that table; D and trimming were obtained from the DNA. This sample's records show tens of thousands of clones. The top ten hold approximately 2.9% of the sample.

This receptor chain uses TRBV5-6 and TRBJ1-5; the D gene is unclear. Source material: PBMCs. The clonotype was recovered from a man aged 40-55 years in good health and CMV-seronegative. The CDR3 protein sequence reads: CASSLSYNQPQHF. The DNA reads TGTGCCAGCAGCTTGTCTTACAATCAGCCCCAGCATTTT. Reference TRBV5-6 and TRBJ1-5 genes cover what lies past the CDR3, so the full variable domain is DAGVTQSPTHLIKTRGQQVTLRCSPKSGHDTVSWYQQALGQGPQFIFQYYEEEERQRGNFPDRFSGHQFPNYSSELNVNALLLGDSALYLCASSLSYNQPQHFGDGTRLSIL.